Given below is one T cell receptor (beta chain) in context. Its antigen remains unknown. A read error may account for a junction end that differs from germline. The entry originates in a study of blood T cells in healthy people across ages. On the study more broadly: Using template switching, researchers captured about one barcoded beta molecule for each two T cells.

The length of the CDR3 is 15 residues. Looked up from germline, CDR1 is ENHRY and CDR2 is SYGVKD. Alongside a J-beta primer mix, a sample-barcoded 5' primer served in a second PCR lasting roughly 7 to 12 cycles. TCRdb itself ran the 5' RACE reads through MiXCR, one entry per CDR3 protein. The top ten clones hold approximately 19% of a sample with about 1,000,000 distinct CDR3 sequences, more than 40% of them seen once. Findings of the study overall: Diversity of TCR beta correlated strongly with naive T cell percentage. In long-lived donors, naive CD4+ cell counts and diversity exceeded those of aged donors.

This TCR was sampled from a woman aged 55-69 years in good health. This chain links TRBV10-3 with TRBJ2-1; 11 bases are a match to TRBD2. Sequencing was performed on blood. The CDR3 spells CASSSLSGGASEQFF. The CDR3 bases are TGTGCCAGCAGTTCTCTTAGCGGGGGGGCTAGTGAGCAGTTCTTC.